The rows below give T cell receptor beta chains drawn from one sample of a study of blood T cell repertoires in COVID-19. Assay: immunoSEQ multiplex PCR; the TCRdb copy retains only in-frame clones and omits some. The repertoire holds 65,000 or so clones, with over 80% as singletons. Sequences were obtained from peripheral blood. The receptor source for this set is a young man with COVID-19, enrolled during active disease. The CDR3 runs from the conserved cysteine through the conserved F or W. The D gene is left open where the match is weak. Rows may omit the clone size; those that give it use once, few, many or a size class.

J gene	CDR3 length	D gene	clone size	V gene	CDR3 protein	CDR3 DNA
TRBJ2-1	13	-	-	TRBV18	CASSPSEDNEQFF	TGTGCCAGCTCACCCTCCGAGGACAATGAGCAGTTCTTC
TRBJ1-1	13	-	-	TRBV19	CATRDYSYTEAFF	TGTGCCACCAGAGACTACAGCTACACTGAAGCTTTCTTT
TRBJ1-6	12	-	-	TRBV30	CAWSPRNSPLHF	TGTGCCTGGAGTCCCCGTAATTCACCCCTCCACTTT
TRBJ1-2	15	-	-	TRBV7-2	CASSLAPRVDYGYTF	TGTGCCAGCAGCTTAGCCCCCAGGGTGGACTATGGCTACACCTTC
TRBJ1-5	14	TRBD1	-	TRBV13	CASSLGQGGEPQHF	TGTGCCAGCAGCTTAGGACAGGGGGGTGAGCCCCAGCATTTT
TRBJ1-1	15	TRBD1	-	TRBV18	CASSRGTGMNTEAFF	TGTGCCAGCTCACGAGGGACAGGGATGAACACTGAAGCTTTCTTT
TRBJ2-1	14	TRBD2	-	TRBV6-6	CASSWASGKNEQFF	TGTGCCAGCAGTTGGGCTAGCGGGAAAAATGAGCAGTTCTTC
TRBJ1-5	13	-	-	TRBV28	CASSRRGNQPQHF	TGTGCCAGCAGCAGGAGGGGCAATCAGCCCCAGCATTTT
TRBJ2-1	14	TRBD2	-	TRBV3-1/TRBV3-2	CASSHGGSRNEQFF	TGTGCCAGCAGCCATGGCGGGAGTAGGAATGAGCAGTTCTTC
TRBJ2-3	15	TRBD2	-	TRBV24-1	CATSDLGGSGDTQYF	TGTGCCACCAGTGATTTGGGCGGGAGCGGAGATACGCAGTATTTT
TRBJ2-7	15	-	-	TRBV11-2	CASSFRDLALYEQYF	TGTGCCAGCAGCTTCCGGGACTTAGCCCTCTACGAGCAGTACTTC
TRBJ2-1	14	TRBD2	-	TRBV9	CASSISGGNNEQFF	TGTGCCAGCAGCATTAGCGGGGGGAACAATGAGCAGTTCTTC
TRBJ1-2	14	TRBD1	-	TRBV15	CATSRTTGGYGYTF	TGTGCCACCAGCAGAACGACAGGGGGCTATGGCTACACCTTC
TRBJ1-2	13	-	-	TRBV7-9	CASSLKDSAGYTF	TGTGCCAGCAGCTTAAAGGACAGTGCTGGCTACACCTTC
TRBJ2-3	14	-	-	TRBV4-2	CASSPNRATDTQYF	TGTGCCAGCAGCCCCAACAGGGCCACAGATACGCAGTATTTT
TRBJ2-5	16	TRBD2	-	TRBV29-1	CSVKIGLARNQETQYF	TGCAGCGTTAAGATCGGACTAGCGAGAAATCAAGAGACCCAGTACTTC
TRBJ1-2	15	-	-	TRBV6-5	CASYRRDWGIYGYTF	TGTGCCAGCTACCGGAGGGACTGGGGTATCTATGGCTACACCTTC
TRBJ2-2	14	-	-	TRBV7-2	CASRRDRDTGELFF	TGTGCCAGCCGGCGGGACCGCGATACCGGGGAGCTGTTTTTT
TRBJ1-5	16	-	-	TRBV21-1	CASSGRQGRLDQPQHF	TGTGCCAGCAGCGGGCGACAGGGGAGGTTGGATCAGCCCCAGCATTTT
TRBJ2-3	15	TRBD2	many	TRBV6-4	CASSEYSGSTDTQYF	TGTGCCAGCAGTGAATATAGCGGGAGCACAGATACGCAGTATTTT